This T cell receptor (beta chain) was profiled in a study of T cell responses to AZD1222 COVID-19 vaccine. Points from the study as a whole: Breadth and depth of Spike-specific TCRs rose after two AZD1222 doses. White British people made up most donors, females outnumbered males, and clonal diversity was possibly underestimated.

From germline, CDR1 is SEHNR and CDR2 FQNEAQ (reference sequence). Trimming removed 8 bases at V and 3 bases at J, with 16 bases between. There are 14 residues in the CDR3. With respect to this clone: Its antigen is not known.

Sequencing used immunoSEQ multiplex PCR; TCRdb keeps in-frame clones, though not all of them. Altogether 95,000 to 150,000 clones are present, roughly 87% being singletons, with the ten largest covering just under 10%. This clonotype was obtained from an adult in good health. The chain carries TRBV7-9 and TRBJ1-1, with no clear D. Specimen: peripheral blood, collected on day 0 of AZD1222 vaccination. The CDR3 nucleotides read TGTGCCAGCTTTTTCTGGACCGTGGACACTGAAGCTTTCTTT. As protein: CASFFWTVDTEAFF.